The sequence of this T cell receptor beta chain was determined in a study of blood T cells in healthy people across ages. Sample-barcoded 5' priming and a J-beta primer mix drove a second PCR of about 7 to 11 cycles. TCRdb recomputed calls from the 5' RACE reads with MiXCR, one row per CDR3 protein. The data hold about 290,000 distinct CDR3 sequences, with roughly 26% observed a single time. CDR1 and CDR2 from the germline V gene are MNHEY and SMNVEV (reference sequence). CDR3 length: 13 residues. This clonotype originated in a woman between 70 and 85 years old in good health. The chain links TRBV27 to TRBJ2-5, with 10 bases aligning to TRBD1. Matching the DNA end better, TRBJ2-7 makes the J call doubtful. Sequenced material: blood. The CDR3 sequence: CASRWTGGGEQYF. DNA of the CDR3: TGTGCCAGCAGATGGACAGGGGGAGGCGAGCAGTACTTC.